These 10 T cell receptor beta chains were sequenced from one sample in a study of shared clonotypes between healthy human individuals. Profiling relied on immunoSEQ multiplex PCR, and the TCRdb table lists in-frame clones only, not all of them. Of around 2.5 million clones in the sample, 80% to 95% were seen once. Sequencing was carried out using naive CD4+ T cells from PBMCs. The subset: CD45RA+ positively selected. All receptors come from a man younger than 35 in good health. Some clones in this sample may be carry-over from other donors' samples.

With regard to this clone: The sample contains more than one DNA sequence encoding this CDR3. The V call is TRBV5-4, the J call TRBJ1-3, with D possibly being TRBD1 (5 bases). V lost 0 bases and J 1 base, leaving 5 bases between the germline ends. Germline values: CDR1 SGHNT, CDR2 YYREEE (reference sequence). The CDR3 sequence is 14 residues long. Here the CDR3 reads CASSLGGSGNTIYF. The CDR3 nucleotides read TGTGCCAGCAGCTTGGGGGGGTCTGGAAACACCATATATTTT.

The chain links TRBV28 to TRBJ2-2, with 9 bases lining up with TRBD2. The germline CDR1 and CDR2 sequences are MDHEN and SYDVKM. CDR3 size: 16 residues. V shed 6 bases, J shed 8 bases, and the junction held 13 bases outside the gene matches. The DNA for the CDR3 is TGTGCCAGCAGGGTAGCGGGAGACCCTAGTAGGGGGGAGCTGTTTTTT. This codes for CASRVAGDPSRGELFF.

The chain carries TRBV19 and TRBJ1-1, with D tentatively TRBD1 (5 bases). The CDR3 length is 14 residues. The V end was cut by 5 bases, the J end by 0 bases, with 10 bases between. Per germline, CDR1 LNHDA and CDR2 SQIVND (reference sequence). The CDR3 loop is CASSVTGMNTEAFF. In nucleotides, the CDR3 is TGTGCCAGTAGTGTCACAGGAATGAACACTGAAGCTTTCTTT.

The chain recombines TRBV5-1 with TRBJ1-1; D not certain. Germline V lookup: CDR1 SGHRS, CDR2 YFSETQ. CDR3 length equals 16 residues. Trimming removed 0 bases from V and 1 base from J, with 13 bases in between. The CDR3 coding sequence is TGCGCCAGCAGCTTGGATTTTCTCGGTACGAACACTGAAGCTTTCTTT. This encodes CASSLDFLGTNTEAFF.

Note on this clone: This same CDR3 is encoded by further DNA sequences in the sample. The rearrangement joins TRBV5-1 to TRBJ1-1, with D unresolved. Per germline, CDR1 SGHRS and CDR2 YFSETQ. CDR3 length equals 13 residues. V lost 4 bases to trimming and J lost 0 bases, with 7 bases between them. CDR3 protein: CASSVLMNTEAFF. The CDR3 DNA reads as TGCGCCAGCAGCGTGCTGATGAACACTGAAGCTTTCTTT. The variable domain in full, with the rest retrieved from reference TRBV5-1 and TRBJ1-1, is KAGVTQTPRYLIKTRGQQVTLSCSPISGHRSVSWYQQTPGQGLQFLFEYFSETQRNKGNFPGRFSGRQFSNSRSEMNVSTLELGDSALYLCASSVLMNTEAFFGQGTRLTVV.

The chain's CDR3 is CASSPPGQLNTEAFF. The CDR3 coding sequence is TGCGCCAGCAGTCCTCCGGGACAGTTGAACACTGAAGCTTTCTTT. V usage is TRBV23-1 and J usage is TRBJ1-1, with 7 bases identical to TRBD1. TRBV23-1 is recorded as an ORF, its role being uncertain. CDR3 size: 15 residues. J was trimmed by 0 bases and V by 4 bases; bases with no gene match: 5.

CDR3 DNA sequence: TGTGCCAGCAGCCCCGGACTAGCGGGAAGTAAATTCTTC. Translating gives CASSPGLAGSKFF. The J gene is TRBJ2-1, the V gene TRBV28, with 12 bases aligning to TRBD2. Trimming removed 6 bases from V and 16 bases from J; junction bases left unmatched: 10. In germline, CDR1 is MDHEN, CDR2 SYDVKM. The CDR3 has 13 amino acids.

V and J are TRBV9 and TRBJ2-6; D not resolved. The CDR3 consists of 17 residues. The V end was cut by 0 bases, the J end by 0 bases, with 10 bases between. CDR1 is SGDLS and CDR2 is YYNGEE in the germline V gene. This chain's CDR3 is CASSVVVVPSGANVLTF. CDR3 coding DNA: TGTGCCAGCAGCGTAGTCGTAGTTCCCTCTGGGGCCAACGTCCTGACTTTC.

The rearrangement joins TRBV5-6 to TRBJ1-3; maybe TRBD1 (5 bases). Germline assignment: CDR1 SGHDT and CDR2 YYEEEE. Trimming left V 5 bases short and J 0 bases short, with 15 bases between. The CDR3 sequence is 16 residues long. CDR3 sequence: CASSIRTPNSGNTIYF. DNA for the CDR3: TGTGCCAGCAGTATCAGGACACCTAACTCTGGAAACACCATATATTTT. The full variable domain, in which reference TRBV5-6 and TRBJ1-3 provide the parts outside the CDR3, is DAGVTQSPTHLIKTRGQQVTLRCSPKSGHDTVSWYQQALGQGPQFIFQYYEEEERQRGNFPDRFSGHQFPNYSSELNVNALLLGDSALYLCASSIRTPNSGNTIYFGEGSWLTVV.

The CDR3 sequence: CASSRGAGGQPQHF. DNA of the CDR3: TGTGCCAGCTCCAGAGGGGCAGGGGGGCAGCCCCAGCATTTT. The chain combines TRBV9 with TRBJ1-5; TRBD1 agrees at 7 bases. J gave up 7 bases and V 7 bases, and 11 bases lay outside the gene matches. Germline CDR1 is SGDLS and CDR2 is YYNGEE. The CDR3 contains 14 residues.